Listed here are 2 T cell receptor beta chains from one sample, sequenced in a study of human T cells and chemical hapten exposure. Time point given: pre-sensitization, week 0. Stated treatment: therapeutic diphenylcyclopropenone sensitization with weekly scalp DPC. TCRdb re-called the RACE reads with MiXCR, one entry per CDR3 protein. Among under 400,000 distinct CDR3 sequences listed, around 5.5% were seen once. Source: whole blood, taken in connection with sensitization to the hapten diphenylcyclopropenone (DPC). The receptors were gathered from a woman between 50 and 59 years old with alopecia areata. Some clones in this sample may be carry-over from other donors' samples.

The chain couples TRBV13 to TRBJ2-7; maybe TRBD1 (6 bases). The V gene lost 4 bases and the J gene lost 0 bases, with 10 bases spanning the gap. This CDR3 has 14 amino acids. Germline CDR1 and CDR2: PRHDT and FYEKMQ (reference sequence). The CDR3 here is CASSSGQLSYEQYF. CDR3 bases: TGTGCCAGCAGCTCGGGACAACTCTCCTACGAGCAGTACTTC.

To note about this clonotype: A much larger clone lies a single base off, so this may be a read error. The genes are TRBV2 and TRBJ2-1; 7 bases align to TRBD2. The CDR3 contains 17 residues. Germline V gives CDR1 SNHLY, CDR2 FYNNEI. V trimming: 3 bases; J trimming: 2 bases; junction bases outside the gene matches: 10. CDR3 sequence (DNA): TGTGCCAGCAGTGACGGCGGGAGCGGGCTCACCTACAATGAGCAGTTCTTC. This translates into CASSDGGSGLTYNEQFF.